This TCR beta chain was identified in a study of T cells in Graves' hyperthyroidism and ophthalmopathy. The sample holds a few counts of this clonotype. The ends were cut back, 1 base at V and 1 base at J, with 10 bases in the middle. The CDR3 has 15 amino acids. Germline V gene lookup returns CDR1 SGHTA and CDR2 FQGNSA. Authors of the study amplified TCR beta CDR3 regions from RNA transcripts. An initial round of RT-PCR targeting the TCR CDR3 relied on the HTBI primer set. TCRdb re-called the multiplex PCR reads with MiXCR, one entry per CDR3 protein. The sample holds about 660,000 distinct CDR3 sequences, 45% seen once.

The chain has TRBV7-2 and TRBJ2-5; a possible D gene is TRBD1 (5 bases). This sequence originates from an adult man with Graves' disease, either hyperthyroidism or ophthalmopathy (not recorded which). The sample consisted of peripheral blood or thyroid tissue (not recorded which). The CDR3 protein is CASSLEAGIQETQYF. As DNA, the CDR3 is TGTGCCAGCAGCTTAGAGGCAGGGATCCAAGAGACCCAGTACTTC. The variable domain in full, with the rest retrieved from reference TRBV7-2 and TRBJ2-5, is GAGVSQSPSNKVTEKGKDVELRCDPISGHTALYWYRQSLGQGLEFLIYFQGNSAPDKSGLPSDRFSAERTGGSVSTLTIQRTQQEDSAVYLCASSLEAGIQETQYFGPGTRLLVL.